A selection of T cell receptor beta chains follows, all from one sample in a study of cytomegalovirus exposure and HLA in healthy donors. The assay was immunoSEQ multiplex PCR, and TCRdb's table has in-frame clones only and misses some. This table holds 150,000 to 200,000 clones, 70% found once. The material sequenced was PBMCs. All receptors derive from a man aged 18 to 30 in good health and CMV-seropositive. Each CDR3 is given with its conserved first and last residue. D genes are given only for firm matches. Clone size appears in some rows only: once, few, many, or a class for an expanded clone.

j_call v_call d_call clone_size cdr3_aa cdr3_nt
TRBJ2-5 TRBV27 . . CASSQIPQGTQYF TGTGCCAGCAGCCAGATTCCACAGGGGACCCAGTACTTC
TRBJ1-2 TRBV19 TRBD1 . CASTPRRDRAARGYTF TGTGCCAGTACCCCGAGGAGGGACAGGGCGGCTCGTGGCTACACCTTC
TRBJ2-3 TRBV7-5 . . CARSLDIRAYPSQDTQYF TGTGCCAGAAGCTTAGACATCAGAGCGTATCCCAGCCAAGATACGCAGTATTTT
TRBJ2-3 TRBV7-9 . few CASSRWGGSGTDTQYF TGTGCCAGCAGCCGGTGGGGGGGCTCCGGCACAGATACGCAGTATTTT
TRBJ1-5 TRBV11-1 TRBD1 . CASSPRGNNQPQHF TGTGCCAGCAGCCCCAGGGGGAACAATCAGCCCCAGCATTTT
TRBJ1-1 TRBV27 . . CASSFRQVRGGDTEAFF TGTGCCAGCAGTTTTCGGCAGGTTAGGGGGGGGGACACTGAAGCTTTCTTT
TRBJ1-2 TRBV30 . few CAWSGGGYGYTF TGTGCCTGGAGCGGGGGGGGCTATGGCTACACCTTC
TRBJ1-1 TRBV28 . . CASSLGGARNTEAFF TGTGCCAGCAGTTTAGGGGGGGCGCGGAACACTGAAGCTTTCTTT
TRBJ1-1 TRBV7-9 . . CASSSGGGNYPNTEAFF TGTGCCAGCAGCTCTGGGGGGGGGAACTATCCGAACACTGAAGCTTTCTTT
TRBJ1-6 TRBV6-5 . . CASGKEGSYNSPLHF TGTGCCAGCGGGAAGGAGGGCTCCTATAATTCACCCCTCCACTTT
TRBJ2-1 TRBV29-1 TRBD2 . CSVVGSGNSSYNEQFF TGCAGCGTTGTTGGTAGCGGGAACAGCTCCTACAATGAGCAGTTCTTC
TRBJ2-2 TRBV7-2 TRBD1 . CASSRRTGLIRTGELFF TGTGCCAGCAGTAGAAGGACAGGGCTTATTCGGACCGGGGAGCTGTTTTTT
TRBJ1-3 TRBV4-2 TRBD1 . CASSQDDRGGNTIYF TGTGCCAGCAGCCAAGATGACAGGGGGGGAAACACCATATATTTT
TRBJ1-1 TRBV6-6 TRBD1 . CASGDRDRLNTEAFF TGTGCCAGCGGCGATAGGGACAGATTGAACACTGAAGCTTTCTTT
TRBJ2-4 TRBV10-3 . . CAISDPGGEIQYF TGTGCCATCAGTGACCCGGGTGGGGAGATTCAGTACTTC
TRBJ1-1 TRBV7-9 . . CASSSRFIRVVGGTEAFF TGTGCCAGCAGTTCCAGATTTATCAGGGTAGTCGGGGGCACTGAAGCTTTCTTT
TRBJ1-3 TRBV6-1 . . CASSAAGTQGNTIYF TGTGCCAGCAGTGCCGCCGGGACACAGGGAAACACCATATATTTT
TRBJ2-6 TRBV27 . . CASSLRGAGANVLTF TGTGCCAGCAGTTTGCGGGGTGCTGGGGCCAACGTCCTGACTTTC
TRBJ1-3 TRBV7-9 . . CASSLGGSSGNTIYF TGTGCCAGCAGCTTAGGGGGCAGCTCTGGAAACACCATATATTTT
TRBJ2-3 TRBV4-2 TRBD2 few CASSQYWTSGGAADTQYF TGTGCCAGCAGCCAATACTGGACTAGCGGGGGGGCCGCAGATACGCAGTATTTT
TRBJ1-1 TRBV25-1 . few CASSEKGFYTEAFF TGTGCCAGCAGTGAAAAGGGGTTTTACACTGAAGCTTTCTTT
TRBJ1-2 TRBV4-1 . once CASSQREYYGYTF TGCGCCAGCAGCCAACGGGAGTACTATGGCTACACCTTC
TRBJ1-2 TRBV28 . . CASSVSRAAYGYTF TGTGCCAGCAGTGTGAGCAGGGCCGCCTATGGCTACACCTTC
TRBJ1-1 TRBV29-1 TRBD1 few CSVITGTVNTEAFF TGCAGCGTTATCACAGGGACAGTGAACACTGAAGCTTTCTTT
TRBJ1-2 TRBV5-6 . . CASSLARRPYGYTF TGTGCCAGCAGCTTGGCCCGGAGACCCTATGGCTACACCTTC
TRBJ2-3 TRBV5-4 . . CASSLAGTDTQYF TGTGCCAGCAGCTTGGCGGGCACAGATACGCAGTATTTT
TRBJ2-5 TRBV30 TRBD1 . CAWSADRVGTQYF TGTGCCTGGAGTGCGGACAGGGTAGGGACCCAGTACTTC
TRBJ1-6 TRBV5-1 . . CASSLSQVYNSPLHF TGCGCCAGCAGCTTATCACAGGTCTATAATTCACCCCTCCACTTT
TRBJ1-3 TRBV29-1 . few CSVANREGSGNTIYF TGCAGCGTGGCCAACAGGGAGGGATCTGGAAACACCATATATTTT
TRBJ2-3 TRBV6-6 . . CASSLSRGHTDTQYF TGTGCCAGCAGTTTGAGCCGGGGACACACAGATACGCAGTATTTT